This TCR beta chain was recorded in a study of T cell responses to AZD1222 COVID-19 vaccine. A single count supports this clone. Its cognate antigen is unknown. Profiled with immunoSEQ multiplex PCR; TCRdb holds only in-frame clones, not every one. Found here are some 170,000 clones, 85% to 90% of them singletons; the top ten hold approximately 1.6%. Germline-derived CDR1 and CDR2 are SGHRS and YFSETQ. This CDR3 comprises 16 residues. Trimming removed 0 bases from V and 1 base from J; junction bases left unmatched: 3. Whole-study findings and limits: Nearly half of the spike-specific TCRs reportedly recognize variant regions that carry no mutations.

The rearrangement links TRBV5-1 to TRBJ2-2, with 7 bases fitting TRBD2. The starting material was peripheral blood, obtained on day 0 of AZD1222 vaccination. The sequence was collected from an adult in good health. CDR3 sequence: CASSLEAGKNTGELFF. The DNA of the CDR3 is TGCGCCAGCAGCTTGGAAGCGGGGAAGAACACCGGGGAGCTGTTTTTT.